Shown below are 9 T cell receptor beta chains from a single sample sequenced in a study of cytomegalovirus exposure and HLA in healthy donors. This PCR relied on a set of 60 Vbeta primers and 13 Jbeta primers. Clones were sequenced by immunoSEQ multiplex PCR, and TCRdb holds only the in-frame ones, with some missing. The data hold 150,000 to 200,000 clones, with roughly 77% observed a single time. The sample consisted of PBMCs. The receptors shown here come from a woman aged 50 to 60 in good health and CMV-seronegative.

The chain links TRBV5-1 to TRBJ2-1; possible D gene TRBD2, 5 bases. CDR1 and CDR2 from the germline V gene are SGHRS and YFSETQ. The CDR3 is 15 residues long. V gave up 1 base and J gave up 9 bases, with 17 bases separating them. CDR3 sequence (DNA): TGCGCCAGCAGCTTGCGAGGACTGGGTCCCCTTGAGCAGTTCTTC. Its translation: CASSLRGLGPLEQFF.

With regard to this clone: This same CDR3 is encoded by further DNA sequences in the sample. The chain is built from TRBV5-1 and TRBJ2-2, with D perhaps TRBD2 (6 bases). There are 15 residues in the CDR3. Germline CDR1 and CDR2: SGHRS and YFSETQ. The CDR3 coding sequence is TGCGCTAGTACAAACCGGGACTCGCGAGCCGGGGAGCTGTTTTTT. Translating gives CASTNRDSRAGELFF.

The rearrangement joins TRBV9 to TRBJ1-5, with D perhaps TRBD1 (5 bases). V lost 4 bases and J 4 bases, leaving 9 bases between the germline ends. The CDR3 loop spans 13 amino acids. In germline, CDR1 is SGDLS, CDR2 YYNGEE. The DNA for the CDR3 is TGTGCCAGCAGCATAACAGGTAATCAGCCCCAGCATTTT. Its translation: CASSITGNQPQHF.

The genes are TRBV7-9 and TRBJ2-7, with TRBD1 as a possible D gene (6 bases). The germline gives CDR1 SEHNR, CDR2 FQNEAQ (reference sequence). Trimming pared 1 base from V and 5 bases from J, leaving 9 bases between. This CDR3 is 13 amino acids long. CDR3 loop: CASSLVGDNEQYF. DNA of the CDR3: TGTGCCAGCAGCTTAGTAGGGGACAACGAGCAGTACTTC.

The rearrangement joins TRBV6-5 to TRBJ2-1, with TRBD1 as a possible D gene (5 bases). The CDR3 runs to 14 residues. The germline V gene has CDR1 MNHEY and CDR2 SVGAGI. Trimming stripped 0 bases from V and 5 bases from J, with 8 bases between. For the CDR3, the DNA is TGTGCCAGCAGTTACTCTCTAGGGGACAATGAGCAGTTCTTC. This encodes CASSYSLGDNEQFF.

The rearrangement links TRBV6-5 to TRBJ2-5, with D unresolved. The CDR3 runs 14 residues. The ends were cut back, 0 bases at V and 0 bases at J, with 5 bases in the middle. Germline loops: CDR1 MNHEY, CDR2 SVGAGI. Here the CDR3 DNA reads TGTGCCAGCAGTTACTCGCAGTACCAAGAGACCCAGTACTTC. It encodes CASSYSQYQETQYF.

The J gene is TRBJ1-2, the V gene TRBV10-3; TRBD1 matches at 8 bases. From germline, CDR1 is ENHRY and CDR2 SYGVKD. V dropped 2 bases and J dropped 3; count of bases not matched to a gene: 8. CDR3 length: 16 amino acids. Written as DNA, the CDR3 is TGTGCCATCAGTGAGCCTGACAGGGGCTACGACTATGGCTACACCTTC. Translated, it gives CAISEPDRGYDYGYTF.

About this clone itself: Different DNA sequences within this sample yield the same CDR3. The rearrangement joins TRBV18 to TRBJ1-1; D possibly corresponds to TRBD1 (6 bases). Per the germline V gene, CDR1 is KGHSH and CDR2 is LQKENI. The CDR3 contains 14 residues. With 4 bases removed from V and 0 bases from J, the gap between germline ends came to 9 bases. CDR3 region: CASSLTGLNTEAFF. The CDR3 bases are TGTGCCAGCTCACTTACAGGGTTGAACACTGAAGCTTTCTTT.

This chain uses TRBV27 with TRBJ2-2; D uncertain. V shed 6 bases and J shed 8 bases, with 22 bases lying between them. The CDR3 runs to 16 residues. The V gene's germline CDR1 is MNHEY and CDR2 SMNVEV (reference sequence). The CDR3 nucleotides read TGTGCCAGCAGCCCAAGTCTAGAGCCGCGAGGAGGGGAGCTGTTTTTT. This sequence encodes CASSPSLEPRGGELFF.